The clone carrying this T cell receptor beta chain has a handful of counts. The antigen is not known. The PCR had 60 Vbeta and 13 Jbeta primers. Data came from immunoSEQ multiplex PCR; TCRdb stores just in-frame clones and leaves some out. In the table there are 170,000 or so clones, roughly 78% of which are singletons. This specimen comes from a study of cytomegalovirus exposure and HLA in healthy donors. Study-wide points: Later analysis identified several of the most significant clusters that appeared linked to common viral pathogens. The CMV antigen specificity of a few CMV-associated chains was confirmed through in vitro analysis. Most of the CMV-associated TCR beta chains (in a later analysis) appeared to be HLA-restricted.

Sequenced input: PBMCs. The TCR comes from a woman between 40 and 50 years old in good health and CMV-seronegative.

DNA for the CDR3: TGTGCCAGCACCCCGGACAGGGTTAATGAAAAACTGTTTTTT. It codes for CASTPDRVNEKLFF. The gene calls are TRBV7-9 and TRBJ1-4; 8 bases are shared with TRBD1. Trimming took 7 bases from V and 4 from J; bases not matched to a gene: 5. This CDR3 spans 14 amino acids. CDR1 and CDR2 from the germline V gene are SEHNR and FQNEAQ (reference sequence). The complete variable domain, with remaining parts taken from reference TRBV7-9 and TRBJ1-4, reads DTGVSQNPRHKITKRGQNVTFRCDPISEHNRLYWYRQTLGQGPEFLTYFQNEAQLEKSRLLSDRFSAERPKGSFSTLEIQRTEQGDSAMYLCASTPDRVNEKLFFGSGTQLSVL.